Listed here is a single T cell receptor beta chain. Other DNA sequences within the sample encode an identical CDR3. The CDR3 is made up of 11 amino acids. The germline V and J ends were trimmed by 5 bases and 6 bases, with 6 bases remaining between them. CDR1 and CDR2 from the germline V gene are SGHTA and FQGNSA. TCRdb's table, derived via immunoSEQ multiplex PCR, lists solely in-frame clones and lacks some. This table holds 250,000 to 300,000 clones, roughly 86% found once. These data belong to a study of blood T cell repertoires in COVID-19. Sample: peripheral blood. The sequence was obtained from a man aged 18 to 30 with active or convalescent COVID-19. This chain links TRBV7-2 with TRBJ2-3; D gene uncertain. The CDR3 here is CASSTRDTQYF. The CDR3 DNA follows: TGTGCCAGCAGCACGCGGGATACGCAGTATTTT.